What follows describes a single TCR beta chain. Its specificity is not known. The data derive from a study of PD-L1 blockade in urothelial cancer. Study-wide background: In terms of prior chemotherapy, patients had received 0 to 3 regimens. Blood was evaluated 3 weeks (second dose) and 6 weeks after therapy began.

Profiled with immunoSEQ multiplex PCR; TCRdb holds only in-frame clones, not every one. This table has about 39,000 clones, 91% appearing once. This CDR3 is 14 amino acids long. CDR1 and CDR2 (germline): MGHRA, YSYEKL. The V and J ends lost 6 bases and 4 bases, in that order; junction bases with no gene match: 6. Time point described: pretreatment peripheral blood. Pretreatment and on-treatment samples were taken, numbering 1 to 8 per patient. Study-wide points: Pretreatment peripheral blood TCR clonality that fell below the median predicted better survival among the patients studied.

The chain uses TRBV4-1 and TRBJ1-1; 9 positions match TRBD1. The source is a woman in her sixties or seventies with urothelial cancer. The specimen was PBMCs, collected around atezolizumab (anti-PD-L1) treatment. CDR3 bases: TGCGCCAGCAGGATACAGGGGGCGTCCACTGAAGCTTTCTTT. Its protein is CASRIQGASTEAFF.